This T cell receptor (beta chain) was identified in a study of T cell responses to AZD1222 COVID-19 vaccine. Study findings and constraints: White British donors predominated, females outnumbered males, and clonal diversity was possibly underestimated.

CDR1 and CDR2 (germline): KGHSH, LQKENI. The V end lost 2 bases, the J end lost 1 base, and 8 bases lay between the germline ends. The CDR3 extends over 14 amino acids. Only in-frame clones appear in the TCRdb table, and some are missing; sequencing was by immunoSEQ multiplex PCR. The sample includes 80,000 to 100,000 clones, more than 85% seen only once; the top ten take just under 7.5%. Notes on this clone: What it recognizes is unknown.

The sequence derives from an adult in good health. The input for sequencing was peripheral blood, taken on day 0 of AZD1222 vaccination. V and J are TRBV18 and TRBJ1-1; D is unresolved. The CDR3, as DNA: TGTGCCAGCTCACCAATTGCGGGGAACACTGAAGCTTTCTTT. Translated: CASSPIAGNTEAFF. The variable domain in full, with the rest retrieved from reference TRBV18 and TRBJ1-1, is NAGVMQNPRHLVRRRGQEARLRCSPMKGHSHVYWYRQLPEEGLKFMVYLQKENIIDESGMPKERFSAEFPKEGPSILRIQQVVRGDSAAYFCASSPIAGNTEAFFGQGTRLTVV.